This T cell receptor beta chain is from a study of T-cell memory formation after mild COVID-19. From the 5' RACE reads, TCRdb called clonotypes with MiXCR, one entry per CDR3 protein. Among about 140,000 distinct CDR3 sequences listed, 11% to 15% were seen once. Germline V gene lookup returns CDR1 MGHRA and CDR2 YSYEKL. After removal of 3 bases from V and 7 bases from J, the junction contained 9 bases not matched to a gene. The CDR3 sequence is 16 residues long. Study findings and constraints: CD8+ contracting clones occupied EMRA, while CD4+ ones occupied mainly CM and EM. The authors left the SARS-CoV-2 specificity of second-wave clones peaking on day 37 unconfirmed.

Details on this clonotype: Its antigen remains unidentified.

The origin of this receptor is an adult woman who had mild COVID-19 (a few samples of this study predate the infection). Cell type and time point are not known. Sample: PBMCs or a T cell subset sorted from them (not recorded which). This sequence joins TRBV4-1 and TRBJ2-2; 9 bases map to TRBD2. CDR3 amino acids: CASSHSSGVWVGELFF. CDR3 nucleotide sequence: TGCGCCAGCAGCCACTCTAGCGGGGTTTGGGTCGGGGAGCTGTTTTTT.